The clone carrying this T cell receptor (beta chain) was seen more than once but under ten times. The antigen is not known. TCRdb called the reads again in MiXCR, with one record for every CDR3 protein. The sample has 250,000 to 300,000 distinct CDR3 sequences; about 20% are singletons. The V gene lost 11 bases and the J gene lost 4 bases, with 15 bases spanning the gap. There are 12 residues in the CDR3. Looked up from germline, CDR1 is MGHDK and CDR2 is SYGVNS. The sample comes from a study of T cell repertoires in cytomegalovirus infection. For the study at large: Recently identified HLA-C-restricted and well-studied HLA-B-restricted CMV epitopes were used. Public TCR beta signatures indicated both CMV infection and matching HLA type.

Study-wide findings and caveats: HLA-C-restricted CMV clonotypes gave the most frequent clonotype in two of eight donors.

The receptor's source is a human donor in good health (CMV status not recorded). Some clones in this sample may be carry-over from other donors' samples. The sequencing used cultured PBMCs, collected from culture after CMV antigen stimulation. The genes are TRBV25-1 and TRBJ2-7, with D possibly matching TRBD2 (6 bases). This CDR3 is CALREARYEQYV. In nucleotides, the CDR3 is TGTGCCCTTAGGGAGGCCAGGTACGAGCAGTACGTC.